This T cell receptor (beta chain) was recorded in a study of blood T cell repertoires in COVID-19. Germline CDR1 KGHSH, CDR2 LQKENI. V lost 2 bases to trimming and J lost 2 bases, with 10 bases between them. The CDR3 runs to 15 residues. Measured with immunoSEQ multiplex PCR; TCRdb has only the in-frame clones, and not every one. Altogether roughly 250,000 clones are present, about nine tenths being singletons, with the ten largest covering just over 0.85%. This chain connects TRBV18 to TRBJ2-1; D unresolved. What was sequenced was PBMCs or T cells enriched from blood (not recorded which). This clonotype was obtained from a man aged 45-60 years who had been exposed to COVID-19. CDR3 nucleotide sequence: TGTGCCAGCTCACCAGCGGAGTTTCCCTACAATGAGCAGTTCTTC. Its protein is CASSPAEFPYNEQFF.